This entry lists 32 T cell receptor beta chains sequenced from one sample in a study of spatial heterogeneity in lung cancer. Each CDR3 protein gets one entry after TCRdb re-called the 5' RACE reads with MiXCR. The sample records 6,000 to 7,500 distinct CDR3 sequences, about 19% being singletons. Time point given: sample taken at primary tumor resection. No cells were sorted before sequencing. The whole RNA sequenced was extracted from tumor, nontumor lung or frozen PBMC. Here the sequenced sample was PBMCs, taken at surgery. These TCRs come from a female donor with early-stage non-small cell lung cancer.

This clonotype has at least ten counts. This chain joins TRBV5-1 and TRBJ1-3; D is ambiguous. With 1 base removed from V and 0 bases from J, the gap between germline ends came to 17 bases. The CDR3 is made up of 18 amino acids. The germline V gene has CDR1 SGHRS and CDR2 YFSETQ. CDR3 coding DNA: TGCGCCAGCAGCTTGTTCGGAGGACCGACTACCTCTGGAAACACCATATATTTT. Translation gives CASSLFGGPTTSGNTIYF.

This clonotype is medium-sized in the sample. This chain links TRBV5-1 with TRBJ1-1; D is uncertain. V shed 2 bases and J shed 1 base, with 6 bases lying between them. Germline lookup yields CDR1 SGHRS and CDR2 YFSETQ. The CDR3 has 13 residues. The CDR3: CASSLHSNTEAFF. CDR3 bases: TGCGCCAGCAGCTTACACTCGAACACTGAAGCTTTCTTT. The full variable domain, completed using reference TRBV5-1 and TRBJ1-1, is KAGVTQTPRYLIKTRGQQVTLSCSPISGHRSVSWYQQTPGQGLQFLFEYFSETQRNKGNFPGRFSGRQFSNSRSEMNVSTLELGDSALYLCASSLHSNTEAFFGQGTRLTVV.

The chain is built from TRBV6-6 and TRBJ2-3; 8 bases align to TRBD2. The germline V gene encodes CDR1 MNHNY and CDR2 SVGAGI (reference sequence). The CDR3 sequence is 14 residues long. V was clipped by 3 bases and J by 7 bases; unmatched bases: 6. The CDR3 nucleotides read TGTGCCAGCAGTTATTCAGAGCGGGGGAATACGCAGTATTTT. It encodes CASSYSERGNTQYF.

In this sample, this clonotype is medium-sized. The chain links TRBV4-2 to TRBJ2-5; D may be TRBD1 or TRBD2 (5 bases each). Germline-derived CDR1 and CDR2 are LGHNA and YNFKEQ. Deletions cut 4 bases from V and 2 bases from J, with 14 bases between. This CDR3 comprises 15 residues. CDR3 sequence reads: CASSRDPDRQETQYF. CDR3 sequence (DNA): TGTGCCAGCAGCCGGGACCCGGACCGACAAGAGACCCAGTACTTC.

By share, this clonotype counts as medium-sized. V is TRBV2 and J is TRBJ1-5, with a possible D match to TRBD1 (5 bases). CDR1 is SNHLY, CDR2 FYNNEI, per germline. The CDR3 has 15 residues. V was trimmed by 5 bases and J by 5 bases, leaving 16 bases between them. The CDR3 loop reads CASSPPGPSHQPQHF. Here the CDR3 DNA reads TGTGCCAGCAGTCCTCCGGGGCCAAGTCATCAGCCCCAGCATTTT.

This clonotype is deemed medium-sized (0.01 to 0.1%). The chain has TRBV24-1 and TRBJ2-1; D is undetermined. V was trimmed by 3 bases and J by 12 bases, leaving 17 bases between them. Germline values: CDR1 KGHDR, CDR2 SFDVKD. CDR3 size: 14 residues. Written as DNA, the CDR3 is TGTGCCACCAGTGATCCACGCAGGAGCTCCCTGCAGTTCTTC. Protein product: CATSDPRRSSLQFF.

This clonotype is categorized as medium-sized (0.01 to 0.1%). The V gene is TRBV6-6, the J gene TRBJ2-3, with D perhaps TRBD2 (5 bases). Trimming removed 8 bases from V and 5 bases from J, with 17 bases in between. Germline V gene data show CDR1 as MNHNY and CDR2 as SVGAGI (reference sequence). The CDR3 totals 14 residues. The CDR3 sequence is CASSGSDGKDTQYF. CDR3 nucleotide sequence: TGTGCCAGCTCGGGGAGCGATGGTAAAGATACGCAGTATTTT.

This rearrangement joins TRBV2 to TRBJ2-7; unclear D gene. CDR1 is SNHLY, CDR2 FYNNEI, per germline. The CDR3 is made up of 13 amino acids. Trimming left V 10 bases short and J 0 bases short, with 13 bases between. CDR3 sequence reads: CANTQSDSYEQYV. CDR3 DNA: TGTGCCAACACACAGTCGGACTCCTACGAGCAGTACGTC.

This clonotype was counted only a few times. The chain's CDR3 is CASSPGLRSFIGELFF. In DNA form, the CDR3 reads TGTGCCAGCAGCCCCGGACTACGGTCTTTTATCGGGGAGCTGTTTTTT. The V call is TRBV11-2, the J call TRBJ2-2, with D possibly matching TRBD2 (6 bases). CDR3 size: 16 residues. CDR1 SGHAT and CDR2 FQNNGV come from the germline V gene. With 5 bases removed from V and 7 bases from J, the gap between germline ends came to 20 bases.

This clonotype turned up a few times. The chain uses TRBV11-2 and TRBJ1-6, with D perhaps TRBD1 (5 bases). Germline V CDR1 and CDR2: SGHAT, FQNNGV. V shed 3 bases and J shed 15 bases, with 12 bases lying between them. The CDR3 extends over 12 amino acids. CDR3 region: CASSLGRGNLHF. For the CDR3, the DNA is TGTGCCAGCAGCTTGGGGAGGGGCAACCTCCACTTT.

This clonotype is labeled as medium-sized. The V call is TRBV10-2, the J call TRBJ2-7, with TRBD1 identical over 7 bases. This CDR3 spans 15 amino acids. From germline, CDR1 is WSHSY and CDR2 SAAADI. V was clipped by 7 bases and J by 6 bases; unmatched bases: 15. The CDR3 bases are TGCGCCAGCAACCCGGGGACAGACCTAATCGGCGAGCAGTACGTC. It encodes CASNPGTDLIGEQYV.

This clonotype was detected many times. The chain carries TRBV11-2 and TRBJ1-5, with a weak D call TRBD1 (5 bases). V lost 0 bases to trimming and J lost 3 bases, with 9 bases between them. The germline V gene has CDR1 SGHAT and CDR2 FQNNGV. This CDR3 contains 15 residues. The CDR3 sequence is CASSLDRGSNQPQHF. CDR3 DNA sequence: TGTGCCAGCAGCTTAGATAGGGGCTCCAATCAGCCCCAGCATTTT. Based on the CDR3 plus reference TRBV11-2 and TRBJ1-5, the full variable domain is EAGVAQSPRYKIIEKRQSVAFWCNPISGHATLYWYQQILGQGPKLLIQFQNNGVVDDSQLPKDRFSAERLKGVDSTLKIQPAKLEDSAVYLCASSLDRGSNQPQHFGDGTRLSIL.

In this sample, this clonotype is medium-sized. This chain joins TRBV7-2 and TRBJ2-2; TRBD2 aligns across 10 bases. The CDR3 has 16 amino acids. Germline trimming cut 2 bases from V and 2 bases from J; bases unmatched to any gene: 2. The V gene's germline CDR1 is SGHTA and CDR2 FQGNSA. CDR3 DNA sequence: TGTGCCAGCAGCTTAACTAGCGGGGCTAACACCGGGGAGCTGTTTTTT. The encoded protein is CASSLTSGANTGELFF.

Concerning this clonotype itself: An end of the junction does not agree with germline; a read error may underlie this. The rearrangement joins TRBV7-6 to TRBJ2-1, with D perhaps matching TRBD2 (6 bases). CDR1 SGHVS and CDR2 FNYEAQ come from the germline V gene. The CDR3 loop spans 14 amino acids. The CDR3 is CASSSGPSGNEQFF. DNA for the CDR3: TGTGCTAGCAGCTCGGGACCCAGCGGGAATGAGCAGTTCTTC.

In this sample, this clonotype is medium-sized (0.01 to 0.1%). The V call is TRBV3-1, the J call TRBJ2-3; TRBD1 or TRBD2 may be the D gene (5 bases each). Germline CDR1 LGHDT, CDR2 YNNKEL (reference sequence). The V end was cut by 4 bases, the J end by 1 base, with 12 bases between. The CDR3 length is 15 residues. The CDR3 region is CASSPGRDGTDTQYF. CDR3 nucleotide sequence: TGTGCCAGCAGCCCGGGCCGGGACGGCACAGATACGCAGTATTTT.

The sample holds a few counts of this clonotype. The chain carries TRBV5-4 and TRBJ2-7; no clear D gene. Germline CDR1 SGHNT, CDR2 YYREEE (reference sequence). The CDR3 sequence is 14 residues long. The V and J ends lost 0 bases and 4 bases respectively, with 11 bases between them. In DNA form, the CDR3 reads TGTGCCAGCAGCTTGGACTACCCGCCTTACGAGCAGTACGTC. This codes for CASSLDYPPYEQYV.

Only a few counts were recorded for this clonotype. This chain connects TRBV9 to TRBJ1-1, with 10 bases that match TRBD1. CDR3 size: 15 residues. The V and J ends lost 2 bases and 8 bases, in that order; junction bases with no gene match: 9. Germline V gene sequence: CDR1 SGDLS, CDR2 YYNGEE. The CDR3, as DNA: TGTGCCAGCAGCGTGGAGGGACAGGGGAGGGCAGAAGCTTTCTTT. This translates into CASSVEGQGRAEAFF.

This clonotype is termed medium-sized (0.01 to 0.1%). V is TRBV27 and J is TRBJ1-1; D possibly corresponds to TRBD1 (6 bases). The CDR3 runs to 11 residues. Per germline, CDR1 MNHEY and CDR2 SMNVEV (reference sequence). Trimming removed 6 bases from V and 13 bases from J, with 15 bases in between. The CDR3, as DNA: TGTGCCAGCAGCAGGGCAGGGGTGGTTTTCTTT. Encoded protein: CASSRAGVVFF.

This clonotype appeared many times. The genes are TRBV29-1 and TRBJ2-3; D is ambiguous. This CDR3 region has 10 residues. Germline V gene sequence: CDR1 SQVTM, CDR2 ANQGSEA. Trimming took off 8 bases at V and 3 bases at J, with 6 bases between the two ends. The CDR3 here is CSSNTDTQYF. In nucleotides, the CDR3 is TGCAGCTCTAATACAGATACGCAGTATTTT.

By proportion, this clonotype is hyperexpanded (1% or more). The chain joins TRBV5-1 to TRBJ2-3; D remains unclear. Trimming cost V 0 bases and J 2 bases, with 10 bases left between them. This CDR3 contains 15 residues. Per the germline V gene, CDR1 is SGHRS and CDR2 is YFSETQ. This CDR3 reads CASSLARDFTDTQYF. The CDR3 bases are TGCGCCAGCAGCTTGGCTCGAGATTTCACAGATACGCAGTATTTT.

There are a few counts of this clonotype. The CDR3 coding sequence is TGTGCCAGCACCAGCTCTGGAAACACCATATATTTT. It is translated as CASTSSGNTIYF. This chain joins TRBV6-6 and TRBJ1-3; D ambiguous. There are 12 residues in the CDR3. Trimming removed 7 bases from V and 0 bases from J, with 4 bases in between. The germline gives CDR1 MNHNY, CDR2 SVGAGI (reference sequence).

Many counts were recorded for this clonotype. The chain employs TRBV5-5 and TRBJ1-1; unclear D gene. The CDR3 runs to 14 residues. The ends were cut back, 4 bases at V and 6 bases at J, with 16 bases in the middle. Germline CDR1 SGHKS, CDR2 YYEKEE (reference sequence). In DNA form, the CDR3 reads TGTGCCAGCAGCCCTAGGCGGGGAAACGCTGAAGCTTTCTTT. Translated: CASSPRRGNAEAFF.

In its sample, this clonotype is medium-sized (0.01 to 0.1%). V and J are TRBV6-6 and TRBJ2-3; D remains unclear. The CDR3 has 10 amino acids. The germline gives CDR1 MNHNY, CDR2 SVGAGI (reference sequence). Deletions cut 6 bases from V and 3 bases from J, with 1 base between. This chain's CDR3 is CASRTDTQYF. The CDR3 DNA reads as TGTGCCAGCAGGACAGATACGCAGTATTTT.

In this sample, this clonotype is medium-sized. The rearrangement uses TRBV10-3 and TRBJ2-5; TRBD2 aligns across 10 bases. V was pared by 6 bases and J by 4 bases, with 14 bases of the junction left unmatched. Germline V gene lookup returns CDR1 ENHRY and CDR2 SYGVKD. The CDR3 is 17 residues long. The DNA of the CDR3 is TGTGCCATCAGGGGAGGAAAAAGCGGGGGGGCCGGAGAGACCCAGTACTTC. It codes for CAIRGGKSGGAGETQYF.

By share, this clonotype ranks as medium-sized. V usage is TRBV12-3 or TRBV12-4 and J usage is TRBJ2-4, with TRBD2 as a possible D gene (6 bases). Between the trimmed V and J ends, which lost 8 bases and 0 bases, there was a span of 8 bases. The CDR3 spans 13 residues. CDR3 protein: CASRGAAKNIQYF. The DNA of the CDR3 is TGTGCCAGCCGCGGGGCAGCCAAAAACATTCAGTACTTC.

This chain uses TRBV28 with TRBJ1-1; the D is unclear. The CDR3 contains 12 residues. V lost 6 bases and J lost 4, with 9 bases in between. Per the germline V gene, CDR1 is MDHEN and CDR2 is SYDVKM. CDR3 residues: CASSLLVTEAFF. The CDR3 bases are TGTGCCAGCAGCCTCCTCGTCACTGAAGCTTTCTTT.

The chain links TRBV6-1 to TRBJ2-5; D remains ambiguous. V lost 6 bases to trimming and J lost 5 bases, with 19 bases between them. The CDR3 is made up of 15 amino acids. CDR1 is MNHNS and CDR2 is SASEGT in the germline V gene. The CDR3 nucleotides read TGTGCCAGCAGCGAGCTTGATCGTCATTACGAGACCCAGTACTTC. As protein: CASSELDRHYETQYF.

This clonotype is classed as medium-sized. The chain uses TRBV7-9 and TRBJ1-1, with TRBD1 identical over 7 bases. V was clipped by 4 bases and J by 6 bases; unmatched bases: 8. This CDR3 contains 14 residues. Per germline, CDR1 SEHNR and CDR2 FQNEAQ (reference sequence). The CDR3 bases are TGTGCCAGCAGCTCAGTGACAGGGATGGCTGAAGCTTTCTTT. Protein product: CASSSVTGMAEAFF.

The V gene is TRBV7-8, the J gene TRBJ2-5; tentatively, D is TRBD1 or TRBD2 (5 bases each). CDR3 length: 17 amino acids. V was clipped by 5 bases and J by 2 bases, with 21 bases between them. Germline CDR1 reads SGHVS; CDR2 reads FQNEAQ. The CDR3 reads CASSIVIPGRYQETQYF. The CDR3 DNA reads TGTGCCAGCAGCATTGTCATTCCGGGACGGTATCAAGAGACCCAGTACTTC.

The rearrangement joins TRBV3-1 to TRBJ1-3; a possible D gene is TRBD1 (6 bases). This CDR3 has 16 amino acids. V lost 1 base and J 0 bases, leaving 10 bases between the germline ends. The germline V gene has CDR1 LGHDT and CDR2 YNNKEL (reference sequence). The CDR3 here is CASSQVRDISGNTIYF. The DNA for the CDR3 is TGTGCCAGCAGCCAAGTGCGGGACATCTCTGGAAACACCATATATTTT. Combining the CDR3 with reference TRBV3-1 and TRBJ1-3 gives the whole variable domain DTAVSQTPKYLVTQMGNDKSIKCEQNLGHDTMYWYKQDSKKFLKIMFSYNNKELIINETVPNRFSPKSPDKAHLNLHINSLELGDSAVYFCASSQVRDISGNTIYFGEGSWLTVV.

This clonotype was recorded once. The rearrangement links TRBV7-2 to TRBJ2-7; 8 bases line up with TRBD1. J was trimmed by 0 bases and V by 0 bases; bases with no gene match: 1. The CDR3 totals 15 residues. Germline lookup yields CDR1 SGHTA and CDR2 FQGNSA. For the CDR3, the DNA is TGTGCCAGCAGCTTAGCCACAGGGGGCTCCTACGAGCAGTACTTC. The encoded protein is CASSLATGGSYEQYF. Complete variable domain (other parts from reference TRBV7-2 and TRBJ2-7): GAGVSQSPSNKVTEKGKDVELRCDPISGHTALYWYRQSLGQGLEFLIYFQGNSAPDKSGLPSDRFSAERTGGSVSTLTIQRTQQEDSAVYLCASSLATGGSYEQYFGPGTRLTVT.

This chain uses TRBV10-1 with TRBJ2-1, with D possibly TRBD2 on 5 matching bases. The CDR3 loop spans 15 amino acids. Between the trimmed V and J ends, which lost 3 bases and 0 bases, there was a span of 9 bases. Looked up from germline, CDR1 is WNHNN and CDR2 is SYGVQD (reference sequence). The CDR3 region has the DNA TGCGCCAGCAGTGACGGGAAGGTCTCCTACAATGAGCAGTTCTTC. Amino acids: CASSDGKVSYNEQFF.